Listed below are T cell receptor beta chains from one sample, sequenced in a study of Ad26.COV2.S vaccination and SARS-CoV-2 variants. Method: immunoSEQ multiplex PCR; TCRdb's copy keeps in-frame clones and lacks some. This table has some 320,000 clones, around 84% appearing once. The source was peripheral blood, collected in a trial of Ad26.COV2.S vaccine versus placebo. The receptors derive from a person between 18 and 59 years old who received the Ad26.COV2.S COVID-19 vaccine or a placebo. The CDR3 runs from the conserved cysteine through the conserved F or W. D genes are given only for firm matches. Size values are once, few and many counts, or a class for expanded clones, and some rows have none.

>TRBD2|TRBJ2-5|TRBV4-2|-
TGTGCCAGCAGCCAAGGGACTAGCGGGGAACAAGAGACCCAGTACTTC
CASSQGTSGEQETQYF
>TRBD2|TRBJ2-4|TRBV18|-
TGTGCCAGCTCACTACTAGCGGGGGGCCAGGTGGCCAAAAACATTCAGTACTTC
CASSLLAGGQVAKNIQYF
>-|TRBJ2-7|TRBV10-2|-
TGCGCCAGCAGTGGGCCCAGGGAGCAGTACTTC
CASSGPREQYF
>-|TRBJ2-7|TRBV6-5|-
TGTGCCAGCATGAGACTTGTTCACGAGCAGTACTTC
CASMRLVHEQYF
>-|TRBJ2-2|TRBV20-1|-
TGCAGTGCTAGTTTATGGGCAGGCAACACCGGGGAGCTGTTTTTT
CSASLWAGNTGELFF
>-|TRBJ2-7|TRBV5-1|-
TGCGCCAGCAGCTTGGAAGGGGGGACGTACGAGCAGTACTTC
CASSLEGGTYEQYF
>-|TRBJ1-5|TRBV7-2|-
TGTGCCAGCAGCTTAGGGTTTTTAGGTCAGCCCCAGCATTTT
CASSLGFLGQPQHF
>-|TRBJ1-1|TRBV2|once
TGTGCCAGCAGTGAAGGGGCCGCACTCACTGAAGCTTTCTTT
CASSEGAALTEAFF
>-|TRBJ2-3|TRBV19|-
TGTGCCAGTAGTATGGGTGTGAGCACAGATACGCAGTATTTT
CASSMGVSTDTQYF
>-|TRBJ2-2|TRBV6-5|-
TGTGCCAGCTTAATCTGGGGGGAGCTGTTTTTT
CASLIWGELFF
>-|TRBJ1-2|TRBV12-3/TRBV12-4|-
TGTGCCAGCCTTCATCCGTATGGCTACACCTTC
CASLHPYGYTF
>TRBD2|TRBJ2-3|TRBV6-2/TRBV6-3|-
TGTGCCAGCAGTTACCACCCCTTCGAGTTCGGGGGGAGCACAGATACGCAGTATTTT
CASSYHPFEFGGSTDTQYF
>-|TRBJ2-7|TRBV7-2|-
TGTGCCAGCAGCTTAGGACAAGAGTACTACGAGCAGTACTTC
CASSLGQEYYEQYF
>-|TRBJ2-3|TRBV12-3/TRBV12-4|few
TGTGCCAGCAACCCAGCGCGGTCAGATACGCAGTATTTT
CASNPARSDTQYF
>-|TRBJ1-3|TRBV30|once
TGTGCCTGGACAGGTCCCGGGGACAACACCATATATTTT
CAWTGPGDNTIYF
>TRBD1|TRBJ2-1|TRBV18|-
TGTGCCAGCTCACCGGGACAGGGGATCGGAAATGAGCAGTTCTTC
CASSPGQGIGNEQFF
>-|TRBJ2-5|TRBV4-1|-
TGCGCCAGCAGCCAGGGGTTACGAGAAGAGACCCAGTACTTC
CASSQGLREETQYF
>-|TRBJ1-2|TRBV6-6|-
TGTGCCAGCAGTCCAGGACGGGGCTATGGCTACACCTTC
CASSPGRGYGYTF
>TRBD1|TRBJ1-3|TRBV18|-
TGTGCCAGCTCCTACCCTGTCGGGACAGGAGCCGCGGGAAACACCATATATTTT
CASSYPVGTGAAGNTIYF
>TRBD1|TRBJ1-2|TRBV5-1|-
TGCGCCAGCGCCATTCAGCAGGGGGCATACTATGGCTACACCTTC
CASAIQQGAYYGYTF
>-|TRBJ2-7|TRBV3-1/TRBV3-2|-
TGTGCCAGCAGCCATTTGGGGTTTTCAACTTACGAGCAGTACTTC
CASSHLGFSTYEQYF
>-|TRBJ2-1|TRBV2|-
TGTGCCAGCAGTGAAGGATATATCGAGCAGTTCTTC
CASSEGYIEQFF
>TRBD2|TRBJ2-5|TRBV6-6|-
TGTGCCAGCAGTTTGACTAGCGGGGGAAAAGAGACCCAGTACTTC
CASSLTSGGKETQYF
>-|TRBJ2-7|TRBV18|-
TGTGCCAGCTCACCCTACGACAGCTACGAGCAGTACTTC
CASSPYDSYEQYF
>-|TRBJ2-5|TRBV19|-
TGTGCCAGTAGTATGCGCGGGGTGGTGGAGACCCAGTACTTC
CASSMRGVVETQYF
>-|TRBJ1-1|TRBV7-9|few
TGTGCCAGCAGGTCCCAGGGGACTGAAGCTTTCTTT
CASRSQGTEAFF
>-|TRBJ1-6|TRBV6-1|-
TGTGCCAGCAGTGAATCGCCCCAGGGGTTTTCACCCCTCCACTTT
CASSESPQGFSPLHF
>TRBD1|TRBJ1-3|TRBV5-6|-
TGTGCCAGCAGCTTGGGTACCGGGACAGGCGGAAACACCATATATTTT
CASSLGTGTGGNTIYF
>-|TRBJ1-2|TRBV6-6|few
TGTGCCAGCAGCCCGACAAGCTATGGCTACACCTTC
CASSPTSYGYTF
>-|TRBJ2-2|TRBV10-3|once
TGTGCCATGCGAGGATTGGACGGGGAGCTGTTTTTT
CAMRGLDGELFF
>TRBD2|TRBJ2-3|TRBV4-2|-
TGTGCCAGCAGCCAGATAGCGGGGGGGCCCACAGATACGCAGTATTTT
CASSQIAGGPTDTQYF
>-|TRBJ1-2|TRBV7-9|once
TGTGCCAGCCGCCCGGGGCCTTCCTATGGCTACACCTTC
CASRPGPSYGYTF
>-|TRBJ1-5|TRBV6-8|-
TGTGCCAGCAGCCCCTTCCCGGAGCTCAATCAGCCCCAGCATTTT
CASSPFPELNQPQHF
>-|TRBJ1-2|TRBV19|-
TGTGCCAGTAGTATACAGGACCAATCGGGCTATGGCTACACCTTC
CASSIQDQSGYGYTF
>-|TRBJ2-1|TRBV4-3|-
TGCGCCAGCAGCCACAGGACAGAACTTCCTTACAATGAGCAGTTCTTC
CASSHRTELPYNEQFF
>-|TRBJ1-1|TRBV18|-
TGTGCCAGCTCACTGGCGGGACAATTGAACACTGAAGCTTTCTTT
CASSLAGQLNTEAFF
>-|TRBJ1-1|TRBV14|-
TGTGCCAGCAGCCCTCAGGGGAGATTGGGTGAAGCTTTCTTT
CASSPQGRLGEAFF
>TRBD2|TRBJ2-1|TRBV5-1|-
TGCGCCAGCAGCTCCCAACCTCCCGGGACTAGTAATGAGCAGTTCTTC
CASSSQPPGTSNEQFF